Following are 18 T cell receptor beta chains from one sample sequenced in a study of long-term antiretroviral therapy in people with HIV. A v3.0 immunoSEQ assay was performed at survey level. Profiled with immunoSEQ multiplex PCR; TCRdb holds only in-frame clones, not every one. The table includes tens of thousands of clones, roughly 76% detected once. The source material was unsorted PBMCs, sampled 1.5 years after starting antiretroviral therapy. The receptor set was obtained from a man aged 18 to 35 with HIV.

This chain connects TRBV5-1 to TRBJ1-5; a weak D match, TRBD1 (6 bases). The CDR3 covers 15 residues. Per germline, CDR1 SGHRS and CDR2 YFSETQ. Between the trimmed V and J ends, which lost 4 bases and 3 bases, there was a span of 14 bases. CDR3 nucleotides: TGCGCCAGCAGCCCGGGACAAGGAAACAATCAGCCCCAGCATTTT. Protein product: CASSPGQGNNQPQHF.

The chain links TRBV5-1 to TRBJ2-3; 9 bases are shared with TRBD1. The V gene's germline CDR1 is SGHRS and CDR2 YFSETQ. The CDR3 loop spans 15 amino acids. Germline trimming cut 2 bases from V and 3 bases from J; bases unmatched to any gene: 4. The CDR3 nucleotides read TGCGCCAGCAGCTTCTCGGGACAGGGAACAGATACGCAGTATTTT. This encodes CASSFSGQGTDTQYF. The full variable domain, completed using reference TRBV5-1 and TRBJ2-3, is KAGVTQTPRYLIKTRGQQVTLSCSPISGHRSVSWYQQTPGQGLQFLFEYFSETQRNKGNFPGRFSGRQFSNSRSEMNVSTLELGDSALYLCASSFSGQGTDTQYFGPGTRLTVL.

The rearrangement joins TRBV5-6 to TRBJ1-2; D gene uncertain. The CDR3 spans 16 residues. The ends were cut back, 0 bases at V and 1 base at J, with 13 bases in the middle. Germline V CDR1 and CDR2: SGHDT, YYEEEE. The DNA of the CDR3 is TGTGCCAGCAGCTTGGATCTCGGGGAGATTAACTATGGCTACACCTTC. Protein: CASSLDLGEINYGYTF.

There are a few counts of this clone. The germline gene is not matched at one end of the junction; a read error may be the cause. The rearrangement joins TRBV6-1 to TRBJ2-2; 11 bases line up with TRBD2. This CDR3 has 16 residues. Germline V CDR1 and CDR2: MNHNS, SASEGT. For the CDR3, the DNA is TGTGCCAACAGTGAAGTAGCGGGAGGGCACACCGGGGAGCTGTTTTTT. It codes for CANSEVAGGHTGELFF.

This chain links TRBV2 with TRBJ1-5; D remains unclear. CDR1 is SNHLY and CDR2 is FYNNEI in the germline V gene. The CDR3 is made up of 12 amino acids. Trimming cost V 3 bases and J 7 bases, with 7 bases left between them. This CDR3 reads CASSEARQPQHF. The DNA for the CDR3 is TGTGCCAGCAGTGAGGCACGACAGCCCCAGCATTTT.

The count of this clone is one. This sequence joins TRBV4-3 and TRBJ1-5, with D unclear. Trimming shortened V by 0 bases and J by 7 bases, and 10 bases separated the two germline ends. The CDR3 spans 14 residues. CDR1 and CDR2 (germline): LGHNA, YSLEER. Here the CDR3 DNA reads TGCGCCAGCAGCCAAGATACTCGCCGGCAGCCCCAGCATTTT. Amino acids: CASSQDTRRQPQHF.

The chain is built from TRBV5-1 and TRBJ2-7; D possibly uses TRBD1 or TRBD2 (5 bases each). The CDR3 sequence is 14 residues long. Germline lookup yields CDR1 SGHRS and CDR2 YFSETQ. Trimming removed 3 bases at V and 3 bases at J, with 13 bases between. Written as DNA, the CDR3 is TGCGCCAGCAGCTCGGGGACGAAATTCTACGAGCAGTACTTC. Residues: CASSSGTKFYEQYF.

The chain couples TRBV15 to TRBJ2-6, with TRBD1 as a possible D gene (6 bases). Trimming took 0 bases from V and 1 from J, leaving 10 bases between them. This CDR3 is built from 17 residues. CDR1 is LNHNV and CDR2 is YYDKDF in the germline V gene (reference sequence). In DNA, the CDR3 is TGTGCCACCAGCAGAGATGATACAGGGTCTGGGGCCAACGTCCTGACTTTC. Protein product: CATSRDDTGSGANVLTF.

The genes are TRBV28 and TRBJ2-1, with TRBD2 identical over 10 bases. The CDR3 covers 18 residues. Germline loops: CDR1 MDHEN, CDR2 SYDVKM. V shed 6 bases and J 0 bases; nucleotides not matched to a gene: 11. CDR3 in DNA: TGTGCCAGCAGCTTCCCCCGGACTAGCGGCCACTCCTACAATGAGCAGTTCTTC. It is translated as CASSFPRTSGHSYNEQFF.

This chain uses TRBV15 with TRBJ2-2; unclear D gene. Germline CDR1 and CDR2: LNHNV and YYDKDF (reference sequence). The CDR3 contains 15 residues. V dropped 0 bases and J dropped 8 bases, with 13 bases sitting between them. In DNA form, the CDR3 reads TGTGCCACCAGCAGAGATTCGACGACCTTAGGGGAGCTGTTTTTT. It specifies CATSRDSTTLGELFF.

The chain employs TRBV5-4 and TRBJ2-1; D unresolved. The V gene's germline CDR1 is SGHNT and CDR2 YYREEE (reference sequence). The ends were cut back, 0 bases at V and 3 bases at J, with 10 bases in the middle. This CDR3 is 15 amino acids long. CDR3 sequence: CASSLAGGIYNEQFF. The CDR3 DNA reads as TGTGCCAGCAGCTTGGCGGGCGGAATCTACAATGAGCAGTTCTTC.

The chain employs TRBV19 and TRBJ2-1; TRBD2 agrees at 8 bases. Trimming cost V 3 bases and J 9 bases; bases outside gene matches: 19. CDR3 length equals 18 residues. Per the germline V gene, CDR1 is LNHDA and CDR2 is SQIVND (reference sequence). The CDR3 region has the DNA TGTGCCAGTAGTATCGCGGCGGGGACTCGGCGGGGGGCGCGTGAGCAGTTCTTC. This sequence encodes CASSIAAGTRRGAREQFF.

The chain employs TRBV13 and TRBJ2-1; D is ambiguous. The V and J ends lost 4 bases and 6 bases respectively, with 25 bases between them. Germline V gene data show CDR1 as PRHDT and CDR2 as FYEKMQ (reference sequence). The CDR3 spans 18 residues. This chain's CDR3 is CASSYQITRASPANEQFF. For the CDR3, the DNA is TGTGCCAGCAGCTACCAAATCACCCGGGCCTCGCCCGCCAATGAGCAGTTCTTC.

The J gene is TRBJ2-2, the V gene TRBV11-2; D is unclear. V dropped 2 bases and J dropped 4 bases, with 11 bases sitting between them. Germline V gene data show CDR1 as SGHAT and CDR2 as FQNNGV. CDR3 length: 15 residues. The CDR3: CASSLNELFTGELFF. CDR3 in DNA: TGTGCCAGCAGCTTAAATGAGTTGTTCACCGGGGAGCTGTTTTTT.

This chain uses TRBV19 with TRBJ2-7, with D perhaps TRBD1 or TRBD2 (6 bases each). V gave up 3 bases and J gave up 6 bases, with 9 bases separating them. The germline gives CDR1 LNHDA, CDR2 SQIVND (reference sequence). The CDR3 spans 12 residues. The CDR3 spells CASSMGGGEQYF. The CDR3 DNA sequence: TGTGCCAGTAGTATGGGGGGCGGCGAGCAGTACTTC.

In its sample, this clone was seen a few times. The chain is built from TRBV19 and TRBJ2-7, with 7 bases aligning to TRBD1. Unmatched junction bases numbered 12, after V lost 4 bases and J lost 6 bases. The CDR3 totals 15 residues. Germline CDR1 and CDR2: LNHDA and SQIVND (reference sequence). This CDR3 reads CASSTQTGIPTEQYF. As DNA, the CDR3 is TGTGCCAGTAGTACCCAGACAGGGATACCTACCGAGCAGTACTTC.

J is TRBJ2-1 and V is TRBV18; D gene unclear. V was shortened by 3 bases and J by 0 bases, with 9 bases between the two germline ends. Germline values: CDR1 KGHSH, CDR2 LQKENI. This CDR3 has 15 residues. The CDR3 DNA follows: TGTGCCAGCTCACCTCAGCAGAGCTCCTACAATGAGCAGTTCTTC. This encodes CASSPQQSSYNEQFF.

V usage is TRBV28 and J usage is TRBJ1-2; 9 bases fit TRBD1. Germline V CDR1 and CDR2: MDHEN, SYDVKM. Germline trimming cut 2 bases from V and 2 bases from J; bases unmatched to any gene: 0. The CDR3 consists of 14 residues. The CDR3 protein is CASSLGQGNYGYTF. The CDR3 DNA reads TGTGCCAGCAGTTTAGGACAGGGGAACTATGGCTACACCTTC.